The present T cell receptor beta chain was sequenced within a study of T cells after posttransplantation cyclophosphamide. The assay was immunoSEQ multiplex PCR, and TCRdb's table has in-frame clones only and misses some. The sample presents 12,000 or so clones, none singletons. This clone was counted many times. What it binds is unknown. The V gene end was trimmed by 3 bases and the J gene end by 6 bases; junction bases not matched to a gene: 8. The CDR3 has 16 amino acids. Germline V gene sequence: CDR1 SGHVS, CDR2 FQNEAQ. Findings and caveats of the study: After PTCy, TRB diversity resembled that of CNI/methotrexate controls. TRB overlap between skin or GI tissue T cells and blood was limited. Later blood repertoires were often dominated by clones from the donor CD8+ memory compartment.

A marrow graft followed busulfan-fludarabine conditioning, with cyclophosphamide on days +3 and +4. Here the sequenced sample was PBMCs, taken after allogeneic stem cell transplant with posttransplant cyclophosphamide. This sequence was found in a female patient aged 40 to 55 who received an allogeneic stem cell transplant from a related donor, was CMV-positive, and had acute GVHD only. Certain T cells may be donor cells from the graft. The gene calls are TRBV7-8 and TRBJ2-2, with 9 positions matching TRBD2. CDR3 in amino acids: CASSLRREGPPGELFF. The CDR3 coding sequence is TGTGCCAGCAGCTTGCGGCGGGAGGGCCCACCCGGGGAGCTGTTTTTT.